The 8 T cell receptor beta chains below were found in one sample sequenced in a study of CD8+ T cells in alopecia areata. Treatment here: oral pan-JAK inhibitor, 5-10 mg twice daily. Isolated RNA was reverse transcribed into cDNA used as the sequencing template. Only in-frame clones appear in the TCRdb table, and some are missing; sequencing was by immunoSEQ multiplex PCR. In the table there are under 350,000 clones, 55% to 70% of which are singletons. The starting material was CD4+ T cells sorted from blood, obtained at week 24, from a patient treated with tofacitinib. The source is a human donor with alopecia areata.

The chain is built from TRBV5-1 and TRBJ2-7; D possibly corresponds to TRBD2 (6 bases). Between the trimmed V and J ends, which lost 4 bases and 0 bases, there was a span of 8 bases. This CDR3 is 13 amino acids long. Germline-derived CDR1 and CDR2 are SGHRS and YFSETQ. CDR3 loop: CASSPEGSYEQYF. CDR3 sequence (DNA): TGCGCCAGCAGCCCGGAGGGCTCCTACGAGCAGTACTTC.

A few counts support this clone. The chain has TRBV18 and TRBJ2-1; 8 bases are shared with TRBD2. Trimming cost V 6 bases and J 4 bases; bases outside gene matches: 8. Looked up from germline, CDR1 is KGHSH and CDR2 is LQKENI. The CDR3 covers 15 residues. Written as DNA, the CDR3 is TGTGCCAGCTCCCCCCCTAGCGGGCCTTACAATGAGCAGTTCTTC. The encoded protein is CASSPPSGPYNEQFF. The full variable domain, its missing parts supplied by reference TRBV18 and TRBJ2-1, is NAGVMQNPRHLVRRRGQEARLRCSPMKGHSHVYWYRQLPEEGLKFMVYLQKENIIDESGMPKERFSAEFPKEGPSILRIQQVVRGDSAAYFCASSPPSGPYNEQFFGPGTRLTVL.

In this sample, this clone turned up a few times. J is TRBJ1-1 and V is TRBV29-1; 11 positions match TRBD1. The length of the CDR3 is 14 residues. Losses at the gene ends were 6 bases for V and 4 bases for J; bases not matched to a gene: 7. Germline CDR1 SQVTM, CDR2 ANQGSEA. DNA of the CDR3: TGCAGCGTGGACAGGGGGCGTCCGACCACTGAAGCTTTCTTT. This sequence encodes CSVDRGRPTTEAFF.

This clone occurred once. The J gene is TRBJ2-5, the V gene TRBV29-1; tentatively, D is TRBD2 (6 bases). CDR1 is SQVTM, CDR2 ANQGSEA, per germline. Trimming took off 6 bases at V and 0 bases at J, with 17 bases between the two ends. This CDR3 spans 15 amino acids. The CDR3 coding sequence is TGCAGCGTCGGGATGCGTCTAGCGTACCAAGAGACCCAGTACTTC. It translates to CSVGMRLAYQETQYF.

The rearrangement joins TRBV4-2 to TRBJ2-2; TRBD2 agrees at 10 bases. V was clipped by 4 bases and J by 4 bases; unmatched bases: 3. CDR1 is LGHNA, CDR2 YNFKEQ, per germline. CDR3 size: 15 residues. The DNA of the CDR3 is TGTGCCAGCAGCCCCCGGACTAGCGGCACCGGGGAGCTGTTTTTT. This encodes CASSPRTSGTGELFF.

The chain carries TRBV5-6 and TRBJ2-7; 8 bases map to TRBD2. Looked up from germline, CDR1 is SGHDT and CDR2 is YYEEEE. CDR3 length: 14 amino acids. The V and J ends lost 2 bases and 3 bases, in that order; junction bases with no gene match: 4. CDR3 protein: CASSFGLAFYEQYF. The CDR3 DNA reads TGTGCCAGCAGCTTTGGACTAGCCTTCTACGAGCAGTACTTC.

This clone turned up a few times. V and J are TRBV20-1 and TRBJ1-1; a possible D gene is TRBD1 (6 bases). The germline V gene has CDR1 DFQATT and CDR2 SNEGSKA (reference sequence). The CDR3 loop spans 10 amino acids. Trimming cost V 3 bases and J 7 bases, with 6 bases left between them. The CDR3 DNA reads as TGCAGTGCTAGCAGGGGTGAAGCTTTCTTT. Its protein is CSASRGEAFF.

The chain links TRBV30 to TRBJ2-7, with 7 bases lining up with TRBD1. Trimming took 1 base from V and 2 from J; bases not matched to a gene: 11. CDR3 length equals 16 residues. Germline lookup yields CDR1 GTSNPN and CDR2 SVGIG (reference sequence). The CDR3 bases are TGTGCCTGGAGTGATCCCGGACAGGCCGGGACCTACGAGCAGTACTTC. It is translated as CAWSDPGQAGTYEQYF.